These T cell receptor beta chains were read from a single sample in a study of cytotoxic CD8 clonotypes in ibrutinib-treated CLL. TCRdb's table, derived via immunoSEQ multiplex PCR, lists solely in-frame clones and lacks some. The sample gives approximately 340,000 clones, about 61% of which show up once; 6% to 6.5% is in the top ten. Here the sequenced sample was PBMCs, taken after 36 months of ibrutinib treatment. The origin of the receptors is a human donor with chronic lymphocytic leukemia. Each CDR3 is given with its conserved first and last residue. A D gene is named only where the DNA matches it firmly. Part of the rows lack a size; the others show once, few, many or a class for expanded clones.

TRBV19	TRBJ2-3	-	-	TGTGCCAGTAGTATAAGCGGTAGCACAGATACGCAGTATTTT	CASSISGSTDTQYF
TRBV4-1	TRBJ2-1	TRBD2	-	TGCGCCAGCAGCCAAGGGGGACTAGCAGATTACAATGAGCAGTTCTTC	CASSQGGLADYNEQFF
TRBV20-1	TRBJ2-7	-	-	TGCAGTGCTTTTTACTACGAGCAGTACTTC	CSAFYYEQYF
TRBV18	TRBJ2-5	-	-	TGTGCCAGCTCACCATACGAGACCCAGTACTTC	CASSPYETQYF
TRBV7-6	TRBJ2-3	-	-	TGTGCCAGCAGCCCACAGGCGGGATATACAGATACGCAGTATTTT	CASSPQAGYTDTQYF
TRBV27	TRBJ2-7	TRBD1	-	TGTGCCAGCAGTTTCCGGACAGGGGTCTCGGCCTACGAGCAGTACTTC	CASSFRTGVSAYEQYF
TRBV5-1	TRBJ1-2	TRBD1	-	TGCGCCAGCAGCTTGGACGGGACAGCTAACTATGGCTACACCTTC	CASSLDGTANYGYTF
TRBV9	TRBJ2-7	-	-	TGTGCCAGCAGCGTAGAGGAGGGACCCTACGAGCAGTACTTC	CASSVEEGPYEQYF
TRBV29-1	TRBJ2-2	TRBD2	-	TGCAGCGTTGAGGCTAGCGGGGCCACCGGGGAGCTGTTTTTT	CSVEASGATGELFF
TRBV6-5	TRBJ2-2	-	-	TGTGCCAGCAGTTACTCGGGTAGCGGGGAGCTGTTTTTT	CASSYSGSGELFF
TRBV5-5	TRBJ2-1	TRBD1	-	TGTGCCAGCAGTCCCGGGACAGGGGCCTACAATGAGCAGTTCTTC	CASSPGTGAYNEQFF
TRBV25-1	TRBJ2-5	-	-	TGTGCCAGCGCTGATGATCCCAAGGTGGGCCAAGAGACCCAGTACTTC	CASADDPKVGQETQYF
TRBV4-2	TRBJ2-7	-	few	TGTGCCAGCAGCCAAGAAACAGGGTTGTCCTACGAGCAGTACTTC	CASSQETGLSYEQYF
TRBV28	TRBJ2-1	TRBD2	-	TGTGCCAGCACCCTTTTACTAGCGGACTACAATGAGCAGTTCTTC	CASTLLLADYNEQFF
TRBV18	TRBJ1-1	-	-	TGTGCCAGCTCACCAATCACAGAGACGAACACTGAAGCTTTCTTT	CASSPITETNTEAFF
TRBV6-5	TRBJ2-5	-	-	TGTGCCAGCAGTTACTCGCAGGGGGGGGAGACCCAGTACTTC	CASSYSQGGETQYF
TRBV4-1	TRBJ1-5	-	-	TGCGCCAGCAGCCAAGATCCGCCACTAAGTCAGCCCCAGCATTTT	CASSQDPPLSQPQHF
TRBV6-1	TRBJ2-1	-	-	TGTGCCAGCATACAGAGCTCCTACAATGAGCAGTTCTTC	CASIQSSYNEQFF
TRBV6-6	TRBJ2-7	-	few	TGTGCCAGCAGCCCGGGTCTCTACGAGCAGTACTTC	CASSPGLYEQYF
TRBV14	TRBJ1-2	-	few	TGTGCCAGCAGCCAAGGGAGGTGGGGGGGCGCTGGCTACACCTTC	CASSQGRWGGAGYTF
TRBV27	TRBJ2-2	TRBD2	-	TGTGCCAGCAGTTTATCGCCTAGCGGGAGGGCCAATGACGGGGAGCTGTTTTTT	CASSLSPSGRANDGELFF
TRBV4-1	TRBJ2-7	-	-	TGCGCCAGCAGCCAAGTACTTAGGGACGAGCAGTACTTC	CASSQVLRDEQYF
TRBV5-1	TRBJ1-2	-	-	TGCGCCAGCAGCTTGGTGGCAGGACTCGAGTATGGCTACACCTTC	CASSLVAGLEYGYTF
TRBV7-8	TRBJ2-7	-	few	TGTGCCAGCAGCTTAGTAACATGGGGGGACGAGCAGTACTTC	CASSLVTWGDEQYF
TRBV6-5	TRBJ2-5	-	-	TGTGCCAGCAGTTATAGGGACCAAAGACGAGAGACCCAGTACTTC	CASSYRDQRRETQYF
TRBV28	TRBJ2-7	TRBD2	-	TGTGCCAGCAGCTCCCTCGGGGGGGTTGAGCAGTACTTC	CASSSLGGVEQYF
TRBV4-3	TRBJ2-6	-	-	TGCGCCAGCAGCCAAGATTCCGGGACATTGAGCTCTGGGGCCAACGTCCTGACTTTC	CASSQDSGTLSSGANVLTF
TRBV19	TRBJ1-6	-	once	TGTGCCAGTAATGGCATTGGGGCCCGGTCACCCCTCCACTTT	CASNGIGARSPLHF
TRBV5-1	TRBJ1-6	TRBD1	once	TGCGCCAGCAGCTTGGATGGACAGGGGGCCCGAAGCTCCTATAATTCACCCCTCCACTTT	CASSLDGQGARSSYNSPLHF
TRBV11-2	TRBJ2-7	-	-	TGTGCCAGCAGCTTAGGGAGCAGGACCCACGAGCAGTACTTC	CASSLGSRTHEQYF
TRBV7-9	TRBJ2-2	TRBD2	-	TGTGCCAGCAGCTTAGGATCTAGCGGGAGAACCGGGGAGCTGTTTTTT	CASSLGSSGRTGELFF
TRBV6-1	TRBJ2-7	TRBD1	once	TGTGCCAGCACTGTTCACGGGACAGGGAATGCCGAGCAGTACTTC	CASTVHGTGNAEQYF
TRBV11-2	TRBJ1-6	-	-	TGTGCCAGCAGCTTAGGGAATTCACCCCTCCACTTT	CASSLGNSPLHF
TRBV29-1	TRBJ1-2	-	once	TGCAGCGTTGGTCAGGGAGCTAACTATGGCTACACCTTC	CSVGQGANYGYTF
TRBV7-3	TRBJ2-7	-	few	TGTGCCAGCAGCTTAAGGGGGCTAAGCTCCTACGAGCAGTACTTC	CASSLRGLSSYEQYF
TRBV5-1	TRBJ2-5	TRBD2	-	TGCGCCAGCAGCTCACTAGCGGGGAGCGGTCAGACCCAGTACTTC	CASSSLAGSGQTQYF
TRBV5-1	TRBJ2-7	TRBD1	-	TGCGCCAGCAGCTTGGCCGAAGACACAGGGGTGGGCTCCTACGAGCAGTACTTC	CASSLAEDTGVGSYEQYF
TRBV13	TRBJ2-7	TRBD1	-	TGTGCCAGCAGCTTAGGGGGACAGGGCAAGCACGAGCAGTACTTC	CASSLGGQGKHEQYF
TRBV29-1	TRBJ1-2	-	-	TGCAGCGTAGGGGCGCCTAACTATGGCTACACCTTC	CSVGAPNYGYTF
TRBV4-3	TRBJ2-2	-	-	TGCGCCAGCAGCACATTCCTCTCCGGGGAGCTGTTTTTT	CASSTFLSGELFF
TRBV4-1	TRBJ2-1	-	-	TGCGCCAGCAGCCCTACATCGGGTGAGCAGTTCTTC	CASSPTSGEQFF
TRBV19	TRBJ2-7	-	-	TGTGCCAGTAGTATTCGTGGACCATACTCGTGGGAGCAGTACTTC	CASSIRGPYSWEQYF
TRBV7-9	TRBJ2-2	TRBD1	-	TGTGCCAGCAGCTTAGGGACAGGGGATTACCCCGGGGAGCTGTTTTTT	CASSLGTGDYPGELFF
TRBV5-1	TRBJ2-7	TRBD1	-	TGCGCCAGCAGCTTGGCGACAGGGGCCGCCTACGAGCAGTACTTC	CASSLATGAAYEQYF
TRBV5-1	TRBJ1-3	-	-	TGCGCCAGCAGCTTGGGGCTGGGGGCTGGAAACACCATATATTTT	CASSLGLGAGNTIYF
TRBV27	TRBJ1-4	TRBD1	few	TGTGCCAGCAGCCCAGGGGCAGGGGGATGGCGAAAACTGTTTTTT	CASSPGAGGWRKLFF